Listed below are T cell receptor beta chains from one sample, sequenced in a study of memory CD8 T cells in hepatitis C reinfection. TCRdb's copy holds only in-frame clones and misses some; the assay was immunoSEQ multiplex PCR. The sample carries just over 50,000 clones, roughly 89% recorded once. The sequencing input was naive CD8+ T cells sorted from blood. The receptor set was obtained from a man aged 18 to 30 with hepatitis C virus infection. CDR3s include the opening cysteine and the closing phenylalanine or tryptophan. Fields, in order: CDR3 length, V gene, J gene, D gene, CDR3 protein. A D gene is named only where the DNA matches it firmly.

14	TRBV13	TRBJ2-7	TRBD1	CASSHRDRAYEQYF
15	TRBV6-5	TRBJ2-7	.	CASSSRPDYSYEQYF
14	TRBV5-1	TRBJ2-5	TRBD1	CASSFGQGIGTQYF
13	TRBV30	TRBJ1-1	.	CAWSATGLSEAFF
12	TRBV27	TRBJ2-1	.	CASSQQNNEQFF
14	TRBV9	TRBJ2-3	.	CASSRRDDTDTQYF
13	TRBV12-5	TRBJ2-5	TRBD2	CASGGGDQETQYF
13	TRBV6-5	TRBJ1-1	.	CASSHGSSSEAFF
16	TRBV6-5	TRBJ2-2	TRBD2	CASSYSSGTPTGELFF
15	TRBV9	TRBJ2-1	TRBD2	CASSSLAASYNEQFF
16	TRBV4-3	TRBJ2-1	TRBD2	CASSPYSGGAANEQFF
15	TRBV7-2	TRBJ2-2	.	CASSLWQGEGGELFF
17	TRBV27	TRBJ2-3	.	CASSLTTSWGTTDTQYF
15	TRBV15	.	.	CATSNPYAGTYEQYF
14	TRBV27	.	.	CASSLSRGSYEQYF
13	TRBV6-4	TRBJ1-5	.	CASSKTGNQPQHF
16	TRBV9	TRBJ2-2	TRBD2	CASSVAGLAGAGELFF
14	TRBV28	TRBJ2-2	.	CASSETGITGELFF
12	TRBV29-1	TRBJ2-7	.	CSVEGENYEQYF
16	TRBV6-1	TRBJ2-7	TRBD1	CASSALVTGGQDEQYF
13	TRBV27	TRBJ2-7	.	CASSLSFADEQYF
16	TRBV7-9	TRBJ2-2	TRBD2	CASSPRSGGLTGELFF